This is a list of T cell receptor beta chains from one sample in a study of cytomegalovirus exposure and HLA in healthy donors. Some clones are missing from TCRdb's copy, which holds only in-frame ones; the method was immunoSEQ multiplex PCR. Of around 100,000 clones in the sample, around 83% were seen once. The specimen sequenced was PBMCs. These receptors were taken from a man younger than 40 in good health and CMV-seropositive. Each CDR3 is given with its conserved first and last residue. The order of the fields is D gene, clone size, V gene, J gene, CDR3 DNA, CDR3 protein. The D gene is left open where the match is weak. Rows may omit the clone size; those that give it use once, few, many or a size class.

D gene: -; clone size: -; V gene: TRBV6-5; J gene: TRBJ2-7; CDR3 DNA: TGTGCCAGCACTTCCTTGGGGGGTACCTACGAGCAGTACTTC; CDR3 protein: CASTSLGGTYEQYF
D gene: -; clone size: -; V gene: TRBV25-1; J gene: TRBJ1-2; CDR3 DNA: TGTGCCAGCAGTGTCCAATATAACGGTGACTATGGCTACACCTTC; CDR3 protein: CASSVQYNGDYGYTF
D gene: TRBD1; clone size: -; V gene: TRBV27; J gene: TRBJ1-2; CDR3 DNA: TGTGCCAGCAAACGGACAGGGGAATATGGCTACACCTTC; CDR3 protein: CASKRTGEYGYTF
D gene: -; clone size: once; V gene: TRBV21-1; J gene: TRBJ2-5; CDR3 DNA: TGTGCCAGCAGCAAACAAAATGGGGTTTTGTGGGAGGGCCCTCGGCTCCCCCAAAAAGAGACCCAGTACTTC; CDR3 protein: CASSKQNGVLWEGPRLPQKETQYF
D gene: -; clone size: -; V gene: TRBV28; J gene: TRBJ2-1; CDR3 DNA: TGTGCCAGCAGCCGGAGGGCCTACAATGAGCAGTTCTTC; CDR3 protein: CASSRRAYNEQFF
D gene: -; clone size: -; V gene: TRBV4-1; J gene: TRBJ2-1; CDR3 DNA: TGCGCCAGCAGCCAACACTCAACGGGGTATGAGCAGTTCTTC; CDR3 protein: CASSQHSTGYEQFF
D gene: -; clone size: few; V gene: TRBV15; J gene: TRBJ1-4; CDR3 DNA: TGTGCCACCAGCAGAGATGGGCCGCTGGAAAAACTGTTTTTT; CDR3 protein: CATSRDGPLEKLFF
D gene: TRBD1; clone size: -; V gene: TRBV28; J gene: TRBJ2-3; CDR3 DNA: TGTGCCACCATGACAGGGGTCTTCACAGATACGCAGTATTTT; CDR3 protein: CATMTGVFTDTQYF
D gene: -; clone size: -; V gene: TRBV28; J gene: TRBJ1-2; CDR3 DNA: TGTGCCAGCAGTGGGCGGGGGATGTGGAACTATGGCTACACCTTC; CDR3 protein: CASSGRGMWNYGYTF
D gene: -; clone size: -; V gene: TRBV10-2; J gene: TRBJ1-3; CDR3 DNA: TGCGCCAGCAGCCAGGGGATATCTGGAAACACCATATATTTT; CDR3 protein: CASSQGISGNTIYF
D gene: TRBD1; clone size: -; V gene: TRBV7-3; J gene: TRBJ1-6; CDR3 DNA: TGTGCCAGCAGCTCAACAGGACAGGGGGGAAATTCACCCCTCCACTTT; CDR3 protein: CASSSTGQGGNSPLHF
D gene: -; clone size: medium-sized; V gene: TRBV5-6; J gene: TRBJ1-1; CDR3 DNA: TGTGCCAGCAGCTTGTTTGGCGGGATCGGAATCACTGAAGCTTTCTTT; CDR3 protein: CASSLFGGIGITEAFF
D gene: TRBD1; clone size: -; V gene: TRBV5-1; J gene: TRBJ1-1; CDR3 DNA: TGCGCCAGCAGCTTGGCCGGCAGGGGGCTTTCTGAAGCTTTCTTT; CDR3 protein: CASSLAGRGLSEAFF
D gene: -; clone size: -; V gene: TRBV19; J gene: TRBJ1-2; CDR3 DNA: TGTGCCAGTAGTATAGGGCAGGGTGACGGAGACAATGACTACACCTTC; CDR3 protein: CASSIGQGDGDNDYTF
D gene: TRBD1; clone size: -; V gene: TRBV27; J gene: TRBJ1-1; CDR3 DNA: TGTGCCAGCAGTTTGTACAGGGGGAACACTGAAGCTTTCTTT; CDR3 protein: CASSLYRGNTEAFF
D gene: TRBD2; clone size: -; V gene: TRBV6-1; J gene: TRBJ2-1; CDR3 DNA: TGTGCCAGCAGAGAATTAGCGGGGGGGTACAATGAGCAGTTCTTC; CDR3 protein: CASRELAGGYNEQFF
D gene: -; clone size: -; V gene: TRBV10-3; J gene: TRBJ2-5; CDR3 DNA: TGTGCCGTCCGCCCCCGCGGGGAGACCCAGTACTTC; CDR3 protein: CAVRPRGETQYF
D gene: TRBD1; clone size: once; V gene: TRBV27; J gene: TRBJ1-5; CDR3 DNA: TGTGCCAGCAGTCTAACTTACAGGGGAGGTCATCAGCCCCAGCATTTT; CDR3 protein: CASSLTYRGGHQPQHF
D gene: -; clone size: -; V gene: TRBV7-8; J gene: TRBJ1-1; CDR3 DNA: TGTGCCAGCAGCGACCAACCGGGTCGAGCTTTCTTT; CDR3 protein: CASSDQPGRAFF
D gene: TRBD1; clone size: few; V gene: TRBV18; J gene: TRBJ1-1; CDR3 DNA: TGTGCCAGCTCACCACCTTTTGCAGGGGGCACTGAAGCTTTCTTT; CDR3 protein: CASSPPFAGGTEAFF
D gene: TRBD1; clone size: -; V gene: TRBV19; J gene: TRBJ2-1; CDR3 DNA: TGTGCCAGTAGTATAGATGGGTGGCAGGGGGATTACAATGAGCAGTTCTTC; CDR3 protein: CASSIDGWQGDYNEQFF
D gene: TRBD2; clone size: few; V gene: TRBV27; J gene: TRBJ2-1; CDR3 DNA: TGTGCCAGCAGTTGGCTAGCGGGGGGGAATGAGCAGTTCTTC; CDR3 protein: CASSWLAGGNEQFF
D gene: -; clone size: -; V gene: TRBV7-8; J gene: TRBJ2-1; CDR3 DNA: TGTGCCAGCAGCCCCGACAGTACATACAATGAGCAGTTCTTC; CDR3 protein: CASSPDSTYNEQFF
D gene: -; clone size: -; V gene: TRBV6-1; J gene: TRBJ1-5; CDR3 DNA: TGTGCCAGCAGTGCTTCACACCGACAGGCTAGTCAGCCCCAGCATTTT; CDR3 protein: CASSASHRQASQPQHF
D gene: -; clone size: -; V gene: TRBV5-1; J gene: TRBJ1-1; CDR3 DNA: TGCGCCAGCAGCTTGGCCACCCGGGGGATTTACACTGAAGCTTTCTTT; CDR3 protein: CASSLATRGIYTEAFF
D gene: TRBD1; clone size: -; V gene: TRBV2; J gene: TRBJ1-2; CDR3 DNA: TGTGCCAGCAGGGGGACAGGCGCTAACTATGGCTACACCTTC; CDR3 protein: CASRGTGANYGYTF
D gene: -; clone size: -; V gene: TRBV5-6; J gene: TRBJ2-2; CDR3 DNA: TGTGCCAGCAGCTTGGACATCAGGGCGGCCGATAGGAACACCGGGGAGCTGTTTTTT; CDR3 protein: CASSLDIRAADRNTGELFF
D gene: TRBD1; clone size: -; V gene: TRBV9; J gene: TRBJ2-1; CDR3 DNA: TGTGCCAGCAGCGTCGGGACAGGGCCCTACAATGAGCAGTTCTTC; CDR3 protein: CASSVGTGPYNEQFF
D gene: TRBD1; clone size: -; V gene: TRBV15; J gene: TRBJ1-2; CDR3 DNA: TGTGCCACCAGCAGGACAGGGGTCCAGGGCTACACCTTC; CDR3 protein: CATSRTGVQGYTF
D gene: TRBD2; clone size: -; V gene: TRBV5-4; J gene: TRBJ2-1; CDR3 DNA: TGTGCCAGCAGCGGGAGGGGACTAGCGGGGTACAATGAGCAGTTCTTC; CDR3 protein: CASSGRGLAGYNEQFF
D gene: -; clone size: few; V gene: TRBV2; J gene: TRBJ2-7; CDR3 DNA: TGTGCCAGCGATGAACAGGTAGGAAGTGTGCAGTACTTC; CDR3 protein: CASDEQVGSVQYF
D gene: -; clone size: -; V gene: TRBV6-1; J gene: TRBJ2-7; CDR3 DNA: TGTGCCAGCACCGAACGGGACAACGAGCAGTACTTC; CDR3 protein: CASTERDNEQYF
D gene: -; clone size: -; V gene: TRBV6-6; J gene: TRBJ1-2; CDR3 DNA: TGTGCCAGCAGTTACAACAGGGAGCCCCCTAACTATGGCTACACCTTC; CDR3 protein: CASSYNREPPNYGYTF
D gene: TRBD2; clone size: -; V gene: TRBV10-3; J gene: TRBJ2-1; CDR3 DNA: TGTGCCATCAGTGAAAGGGCTAGCGGCCCATACAATGAGCAGTTCTTC; CDR3 protein: CAISERASGPYNEQFF
D gene: -; clone size: -; V gene: TRBV5-5; J gene: TRBJ1-6; CDR3 DNA: TGTGCCAGCAGCTTGCAGGGGCCTCGCACTAATTCACCCCTCCACTTT; CDR3 protein: CASSLQGPRTNSPLHF